This entry describes one T cell receptor beta chain. Its antigen is undetermined. The sample originates from a study of cytomegalovirus exposure and HLA in healthy donors. The PCR made use of 60 Vbeta and 13 Jbeta primers. The authors' processing: In a later analysis, 75 million to 85 million unique TCR beta chains included roughly 11 million shared by two or more donors. Produced via immunoSEQ multiplex PCR; TCRdb's table is partial and in-frame only. For V, J and clone size, that table is used; D and trimming come from the DNA. Of about 140,000 clones listed, roughly three quarters are singletons. Study-wide results and caveats: Sequencing likely generated an artifact that appeared as a cluster of highly shared sequence variants. Under in vitro conditions, a few CMV-associated chains were confirmed as specific for CMV antigens.

This sequence originates from a man between 18 and 29 years old in good health and CMV-seronegative. Sequenced: PBMCs.

CDR3 region: CASSLVYEQYF. The CDR3 coding sequence is TGTGCCAGCAGCTTAGTGTACGAGCAGTACTTC. The chain links TRBV11-2 to TRBJ2-5; D is undetermined. The better agreement between TRBJ2-7 and the DNA end casts doubt on the J call. Germline CDR1 and CDR2: SGHAT and FQNNGV. The CDR3 totals 11 residues.